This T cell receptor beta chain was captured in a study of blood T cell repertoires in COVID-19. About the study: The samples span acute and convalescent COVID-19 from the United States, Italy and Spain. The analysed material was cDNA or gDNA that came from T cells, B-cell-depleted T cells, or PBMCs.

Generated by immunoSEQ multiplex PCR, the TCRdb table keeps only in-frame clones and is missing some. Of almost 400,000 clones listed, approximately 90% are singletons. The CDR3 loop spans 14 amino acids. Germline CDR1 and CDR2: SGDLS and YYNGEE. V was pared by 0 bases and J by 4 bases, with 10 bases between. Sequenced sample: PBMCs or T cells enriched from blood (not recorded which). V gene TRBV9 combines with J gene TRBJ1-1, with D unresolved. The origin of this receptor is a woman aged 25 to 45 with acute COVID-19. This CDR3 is CASSVDQGSTEAFF. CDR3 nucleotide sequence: TGTGCCAGCAGCGTAGACCAAGGGAGCACTGAAGCTTTCTTT. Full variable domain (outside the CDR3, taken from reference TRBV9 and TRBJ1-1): DSGVTQTPKHLITATGQRVTLRCSPRSGDLSVYWYQQSLDQGLQFLIQYYNGEERAKGNILERFSAQQFPDLHSELNLSSLELGDSALYFCASSVDQGSTEAFFGQGTRLTVV.